This T cell receptor beta chain is drawn from a study of glioma-infiltrating T cells after dendritic cell vaccination. Across the study: Between the early 2000s and the early 2010s, patients got autologous tumor lysate-pulsed dendritic cell vaccines. Dendritic cell vaccine was injected intradermally three times, biweekly.

The primer mix had 60 V beta and 13 J beta primers. Profiling relied on immunoSEQ multiplex PCR, and the TCRdb table lists in-frame clones only, not all of them. The sample has over 80,000 clones; roughly 90% are singletons. Selection required adequate fresh-frozen tumor tissue plus more than two years' survival data. Sample: blood, taken before dendritic cell vaccination. The receptor comes from a human donor with glioblastoma.

The chain's CDR3 is CASSLRQLNTGELFF. The CDR3 DNA reads TGTGCCAGCAGCTTGCGACAGCTTAACACCGGGGAGCTGTTTTTT. The rearrangement uses TRBV5-6 and TRBJ2-2; a weak D match, TRBD1 (5 bases). The germline V gene has CDR1 SGHDT and CDR2 YYEEEE. The V gene lost 1 base and the J gene lost 2 bases, with 9 bases spanning the gap. The CDR3 covers 15 residues.